This is a list of T cell receptor beta chains from one sample in a study of T cell repertoires and HLA-DP antigens. The method was immunoSEQ multiplex PCR; TCRdb's version includes in-frame clones alone and lacks a portion of them. This sample has 65,000 to 90,000 clones, with around 80% found just once. These receptors are not linked to any known antigen. Material: CD4+ T cells from PBMCs. The receptors derive from a man aged 60-69 years in good health and CMV-seronegative. Each CDR3 is given with its conserved first and last residue. D genes are given only for firm matches. The size of a clone is reported for some rows only, either as once, few or many, or as a class for expanded clones.

d_call: -; v_call: TRBV28; j_call: TRBJ1-1; clone_size: -; cdr3_nt: TGTGCCAGCAGTTTAGATGGGGGGTACGTGGCTTTCTTT; cdr3_aa: CASSLDGGYVAFF
d_call: -; v_call: TRBV4-3; j_call: TRBJ2-5; clone_size: -; cdr3_nt: TGCGCCAGCAGCCCCCGGGCCGCGGAGACCCAGTACTTC; cdr3_aa: CASSPRAAETQYF
d_call: TRBD2; v_call: TRBV27; j_call: TRBJ2-1; clone_size: -; cdr3_nt: TGTGCCAGCAGTTTCGAAGGGAGGGGATGGAATGAGCAGTTCTTC; cdr3_aa: CASSFEGRGWNEQFF
d_call: TRBD2; v_call: TRBV5-1; j_call: TRBJ2-1; clone_size: -; cdr3_nt: TGCGCCAGCAGCCCTCTTGGCGGGAGAGGGTCCTACAATGAGCAGTTCTTC; cdr3_aa: CASSPLGGRGSYNEQFF
d_call: -; v_call: TRBV5-1; j_call: TRBJ2-5; clone_size: -; cdr3_nt: TGCGCCAGCAGCTTGGGGTCAGAGACCCAGTACTTC; cdr3_aa: CASSLGSETQYF
d_call: TRBD1; v_call: TRBV5-1; j_call: TRBJ2-5; clone_size: -; cdr3_nt: TGCGCCAGCAGCCCCGGGACAGCCCAAGAGACCCAGTACTTC; cdr3_aa: CASSPGTAQETQYF
d_call: -; v_call: TRBV28; j_call: TRBJ2-7; clone_size: -; cdr3_nt: TGTGCCAGCAGTTTCCTCCCGGGACGGATGACCTACGAGCAGTACTTC; cdr3_aa: CASSFLPGRMTYEQYF
d_call: -; v_call: TRBV5-1; j_call: TRBJ1-2; clone_size: -; cdr3_nt: TGCGCCAGCAGCTGGGATAACCCCCAGCCGCCCTCTAGGAACACCTTC; cdr3_aa: CASSWDNPQPPSRNTF
d_call: TRBD1; v_call: TRBV19; j_call: TRBJ2-1; clone_size: -; cdr3_nt: TGTGCCACAGGACAGGGGGCTTTGAATGAGCAGTTCTTC; cdr3_aa: CATGQGALNEQFF
d_call: TRBD2; v_call: TRBV25-1; j_call: TRBJ2-1; clone_size: -; cdr3_nt: TGTGCCAGCGAAGAGACTAGCGGGAGCTCCTACAATGAGCAGTTCTTC; cdr3_aa: CASEETSGSSYNEQFF
d_call: TRBD2; v_call: TRBV14; j_call: TRBJ2-1; clone_size: -; cdr3_nt: TGTGCCAGCAGCAAGACTAGCGGGGGCAATGAGCAGTTCTTC; cdr3_aa: CASSKTSGGNEQFF
d_call: -; v_call: TRBV12-5; j_call: TRBJ1-6; clone_size: few; cdr3_nt: TGTGCTCCACACCTTGGACCGGGACGGTATAATTCACCCCTCCACTTT; cdr3_aa: CAPHLGPGRYNSPLHF
d_call: -; v_call: TRBV5-4; j_call: TRBJ1-6; clone_size: few; cdr3_nt: TGTGCCAGCAGCTTGACCGGGGGGGCCCATAATTCACCCCTCCACTTT; cdr3_aa: CASSLTGGAHNSPLHF
d_call: TRBD2; v_call: TRBV5-1; j_call: TRBJ2-1; clone_size: -; cdr3_nt: TGCGCCAGCAGCCTGACTATCACTAGCGGAAGCTCCTACAATGAGCAGTTCTTC; cdr3_aa: CASSLTITSGSSYNEQFF
d_call: -; v_call: TRBV30; j_call: TRBJ1-1; clone_size: -; cdr3_nt: TGTGCCTGGAGTGTAGGCAACAGACAAGGTGGCACTGAAGCTTTCTTT; cdr3_aa: CAWSVGNRQGGTEAFF
d_call: -; v_call: TRBV6-1; j_call: TRBJ1-5; clone_size: -; cdr3_nt: TGTGCCAGCAGTGAAACCTGGGGCAATCAGCCCCAGCATTTT; cdr3_aa: CASSETWGNQPQHF
d_call: TRBD2; v_call: TRBV7-9; j_call: TRBJ2-1; clone_size: -; cdr3_nt: TGTGCCAGCAGCTTATCGGGGACTACCAATGAGCAGTTCTTC; cdr3_aa: CASSLSGTTNEQFF
d_call: TRBD1; v_call: TRBV2; j_call: TRBJ2-2; clone_size: -; cdr3_nt: TGTGCCAGCAGCGGACAGGGTTCGGGGGAGCTGTTTTTT; cdr3_aa: CASSGQGSGELFF
d_call: -; v_call: TRBV7-9; j_call: TRBJ2-3; clone_size: -; cdr3_nt: TGTGCCAGCAGCTTTTTTTTCGGGTCCTATAGCACAGATACGCAGTATTTT; cdr3_aa: CASSFFFGSYSTDTQYF
d_call: -; v_call: TRBV5-1; j_call: TRBJ1-2; clone_size: -; cdr3_nt: TGCGCCAGCAGCTTCTGGGGGCAGAATGGCTACACCTTC; cdr3_aa: CASSFWGQNGYTF
d_call: -; v_call: TRBV7-3; j_call: TRBJ1-6; clone_size: -; cdr3_nt: TGTGCCAGCAGCGCACACCGAGATTCACCCCTCCACTTT; cdr3_aa: CASSAHRDSPLHF
d_call: TRBD1; v_call: TRBV15; j_call: TRBJ2-2; clone_size: -; cdr3_nt: TGTGCCACCAGCAGGAGACAGGGCAACACCGGGGAGCTGTTTTTT; cdr3_aa: CATSRRQGNTGELFF
d_call: -; v_call: TRBV5-1; j_call: TRBJ1-4; clone_size: -; cdr3_nt: TGCGCCAGCACCAGGGACAATAATGAAAAACTGTTTTTT; cdr3_aa: CASTRDNNEKLFF
d_call: -; v_call: TRBV5-4; j_call: TRBJ2-1; clone_size: -; cdr3_nt: TGTGCCAGCAGCTTGGTCGGTGACCTTTACAATGAGCAGTTCTTC; cdr3_aa: CASSLVGDLYNEQFF
d_call: -; v_call: TRBV7-2; j_call: TRBJ1-2; clone_size: -; cdr3_nt: TGTGCCAGCAGCCCAGTTCCTGGGACAAGGAGTGACTATGGCTACACCTTC; cdr3_aa: CASSPVPGTRSDYGYTF
d_call: -; v_call: TRBV18; j_call: TRBJ2-7; clone_size: -; cdr3_nt: TGTGCCAGCTCACCAAGGGGGGTATTGGACGAGCAGTACTTC; cdr3_aa: CASSPRGVLDEQYF
d_call: -; v_call: TRBV19; j_call: TRBJ2-3; clone_size: -; cdr3_nt: TGTGCCAGTAAAGGCGGATTAAGCACAGATACGCAGTATTTT; cdr3_aa: CASKGGLSTDTQYF
d_call: -; v_call: TRBV5-6; j_call: TRBJ2-2; clone_size: -; cdr3_nt: TGTGCCAGCAGCTACCGTCCGGTCGGCGGGGAGCTGTTTTTT; cdr3_aa: CASSYRPVGGELFF
d_call: TRBD1; v_call: TRBV9; j_call: TRBJ2-5; clone_size: -; cdr3_nt: TGTGCCAGCAGCCGGGACAGGGAAGAGACCCAGTACTTC; cdr3_aa: CASSRDREETQYF
d_call: -; v_call: TRBV6-1; j_call: TRBJ2-5; clone_size: -; cdr3_nt: TGTGCCAGCAGTGAAGGTGGGGGACTTGAGACCCAGTACTTC; cdr3_aa: CASSEGGGLETQYF
d_call: -; v_call: TRBV7-6; j_call: TRBJ2-1; clone_size: -; cdr3_nt: TGTGCCAGCAGCCAAACCCCGGGAGCCTACAATGAGCAGTTCTTC; cdr3_aa: CASSQTPGAYNEQFF
d_call: TRBD1; v_call: TRBV9; j_call: TRBJ2-7; clone_size: many; cdr3_nt: TGTGCCAGCAGCGTAGTAGGGACAGGGGCCGGCGAGCAGTACTTC; cdr3_aa: CASSVVGTGAGEQYF
d_call: TRBD2; v_call: TRBV14; j_call: TRBJ2-1; clone_size: -; cdr3_nt: TGTGCCAGCAGACGCACCGGGACTAGCGCCTACAATGAGCAGTTCTTC; cdr3_aa: CASRRTGTSAYNEQFF
d_call: TRBD1; v_call: TRBV30; j_call: TRBJ1-1; clone_size: -; cdr3_nt: TGTGCCGGGGGACAGGGTCGGAACACTGAAGCTTTCTTT; cdr3_aa: CAGGQGRNTEAFF
d_call: -; v_call: TRBV2; j_call: TRBJ1-5; clone_size: once; cdr3_nt: TGTGCCAGCAGTGAAGAAGGATCAGGGATCGATCAGCCCCAGCATTTT; cdr3_aa: CASSEEGSGIDQPQHF
d_call: -; v_call: TRBV4-3; j_call: TRBJ2-4; clone_size: -; cdr3_nt: TGCGCCAGCAGCCAGCATCCAGCCGCCGGGGCCACTAAAAACATTCAGTACTTC; cdr3_aa: CASSQHPAAGATKNIQYF
d_call: -; v_call: TRBV27; j_call: TRBJ2-3; clone_size: -; cdr3_nt: TGTGCCAGCAGTTTATCGAAAAGGGCCACAGATACGCAGTATTTT; cdr3_aa: CASSLSKRATDTQYF
d_call: TRBD1; v_call: TRBV2; j_call: TRBJ2-5; clone_size: -; cdr3_nt: TGTGCCAGCAGCTTACAGGGGGCCGGAGAGACCCAGTACTTC; cdr3_aa: CASSLQGAGETQYF
d_call: -; v_call: TRBV4-3; j_call: TRBJ1-1; clone_size: -; cdr3_nt: TGCGCCAGCAGCCCTATGGGAAACACTGAAGCTTTCTTT; cdr3_aa: CASSPMGNTEAFF
d_call: -; v_call: TRBV7-9; j_call: TRBJ1-2; clone_size: once; cdr3_nt: TGTGCCAGCAGCGATTTACCGGGACGGACGGCCTTTTCCGGCTACACCTTC; cdr3_aa: CASSDLPGRTAFSGYTF
d_call: -; v_call: TRBV6-5; j_call: TRBJ2-7; clone_size: once; cdr3_nt: TGTGCCAGCAGTTCTACCTACGAGCAGTACTTC; cdr3_aa: CASSSTYEQYF
d_call: -; v_call: TRBV9; j_call: TRBJ2-5; clone_size: -; cdr3_nt: TGTGCCAGCAGCGTAGATCAAGGGGCGGGGGAGACCCAGTACTTC; cdr3_aa: CASSVDQGAGETQYF
d_call: -; v_call: TRBV14; j_call: TRBJ1-4; clone_size: -; cdr3_nt: TGTGCCAGCAGCCCCCATCGAGGTGAAAAACTGTTTTTT; cdr3_aa: CASSPHRGEKLFF
d_call: TRBD1; v_call: TRBV6-1; j_call: TRBJ1-1; clone_size: -; cdr3_nt: TGTGCCAGCAGTGAAAGAACAACAGGGGGAAACACTGAAGCTTTCTTT; cdr3_aa: CASSERTTGGNTEAFF
d_call: -; v_call: TRBV29-1; j_call: TRBJ1-2; clone_size: -; cdr3_nt: TGCAGCGTGTGGTCCCGACAGGAGGGTTGGGGCTACACCTTC; cdr3_aa: CSVWSRQEGWGYTF
d_call: -; v_call: TRBV4-1; j_call: TRBJ1-5; clone_size: -; cdr3_nt: TGCGCCAGCAGCCAAGAGACACTACAGCCCCAGCATTTT; cdr3_aa: CASSQETLQPQHF
d_call: TRBD2; v_call: TRBV5-4; j_call: TRBJ2-5; clone_size: -; cdr3_nt: TGTGCCAGCAGCTCCAGCGGGGGGGCCGTTGAGACCCAGTACTTC; cdr3_aa: CASSSSGGAVETQYF
d_call: TRBD2; v_call: TRBV7-7; j_call: TRBJ2-1; clone_size: -; cdr3_nt: TGTGCCAGCAGCTTAGGACTAGCCGATGAGCAGTTCTTC; cdr3_aa: CASSLGLADEQFF
d_call: TRBD1; v_call: TRBV19; j_call: TRBJ1-1; clone_size: -; cdr3_nt: TGTGCCAGCAGGACAGGGGATAAGGCTTTCTTT; cdr3_aa: CASRTGDKAFF
d_call: TRBD1; v_call: TRBV6-5; j_call: TRBJ2-7; clone_size: once; cdr3_nt: TGTGCCAGCAGTTTGGGACAGTCCTACGAGCAGTACTTC; cdr3_aa: CASSLGQSYEQYF
d_call: TRBD1; v_call: TRBV5-4; j_call: TRBJ2-1; clone_size: -; cdr3_nt: TGTGCCAGCAGCTTGGCCCTGACAGGGGGGAATGAGCAGTTCTTC; cdr3_aa: CASSLALTGGNEQFF
d_call: -; v_call: TRBV4-1; j_call: TRBJ2-1; clone_size: once; cdr3_nt: TGCGCCAGCAGCCAAGGAAGGGAGCTCCTCTACGGTATAAGCAATGAGCAGTTCTTC; cdr3_aa: CASSQGRELLYGISNEQFF
d_call: TRBD1; v_call: TRBV5-4; j_call: TRBJ2-1; clone_size: -; cdr3_nt: TGTGCCAGCAGCTTGGAGGGACAGGCTTACAATGAGCAGTTCTTC; cdr3_aa: CASSLEGQAYNEQFF
d_call: -; v_call: TRBV30; j_call: TRBJ2-7; clone_size: -; cdr3_nt: TGTGCCTGGAGCAGAGGGGCACCCAACGAGCAGTACTTC; cdr3_aa: CAWSRGAPNEQYF
d_call: -; v_call: TRBV28; j_call: TRBJ2-3; clone_size: -; cdr3_nt: TGTGCCAGCAGCTCGACCGGGAGATCAGATACGCAGTATTTT; cdr3_aa: CASSSTGRSDTQYF
d_call: -; v_call: TRBV9; j_call: TRBJ2-7; clone_size: -; cdr3_nt: TGTGCCAGCAGCCCGCGACTAGCCTACGAGCAGTACTTC; cdr3_aa: CASSPRLAYEQYF
d_call: TRBD1; v_call: TRBV2; j_call: TRBJ1-5; clone_size: -; cdr3_nt: TGTGCCAGCAGTGTCCAAGGGGGCAGAAGCAATCAGCCCCAGCATTTT; cdr3_aa: CASSVQGGRSNQPQHF
d_call: -; v_call: TRBV7-9; j_call: TRBJ1-1; clone_size: -; cdr3_nt: TGTGCCAGCAGCTTGGGTGTATGGCCACCGAAAAAGATGAACACTGAAGCTTTCTTT; cdr3_aa: CASSLGVWPPKKMNTEAFF
d_call: -; v_call: TRBV2; j_call: TRBJ1-2; clone_size: -; cdr3_nt: TGTGCCAGCAGCGCAGACAGGCCGCCCTATGACTATGGCTACACCTTC; cdr3_aa: CASSADRPPYDYGYTF
d_call: -; v_call: TRBV6-5; j_call: TRBJ1-1; clone_size: -; cdr3_nt: TGTGCCAGCAGCCCGGGCCGGGTAGACACTGAAGCTTTCTTT; cdr3_aa: CASSPGRVDTEAFF